Listed here are 28 T cell receptor beta chains from one sample, sequenced in a study of blood T cell repertoires in COVID-19. Some clones are missing from TCRdb's copy, which holds only in-frame ones; the method was immunoSEQ multiplex PCR. The sample contains some 180,000 clones, less than 85% of which appear only once. The sample consisted of PBMCs or T cells enriched from blood (not recorded which). The receptors stem from a woman in her fifties or sixties with acute COVID-19.

This clone was seen a single time. Here the CDR3 reads CASSLARRAGANNEQFF. The DNA for the CDR3 is TGTGCCAGCAGCTTAGCGCGAAGGGCGGGAGCAAACAATGAGCAGTTCTTC. This chain connects TRBV7-2 to TRBJ2-1, with 7 positions matching TRBD2. Germline V gene lookup returns CDR1 SGHTA and CDR2 FQGNSA. Losses at the gene ends were 0 bases for V and 5 bases for J; bases not matched to a gene: 10. CDR3 length equals 17 residues.

The V call is TRBV5-4, the J call TRBJ2-4; TRBD2 matches at 8 bases. CDR1 and CDR2 from the germline V gene are SGHNT and YYREEE (reference sequence). The CDR3 spans 15 residues. The J segment lost 4 bases and the V segment lost 4 bases, leaving 7 bases of the junction unmatched. CDR3 nucleotide sequence: TGTGCCAGCAGCCCGACTAGCGTCCTTAAAAACATTCAGTACTTC. It specifies CASSPTSVLKNIQYF.

The chain recombines TRBV19 with TRBJ1-2; a weak D match, TRBD1 (6 bases). The CDR3 is 15 amino acids. Germline loops: CDR1 LNHDA, CDR2 SQIVND (reference sequence). Trimming removed 6 bases at V and 4 bases at J, with 18 bases between. In DNA form, the CDR3 reads TGTGCCAGTAGCATCTCAAACCGACAGGCCTATGGCTACACCTTC. Amino acid sequence: CASSISNRQAYGYTF. Variable domain in full (rest from reference TRBV19 and TRBJ1-2): DGGITQSPKYLFRKEGQNVTLSCEQNLNHDAMYWYRQDPGQGLRLIYYSQIVNDFQKGDIAEGYSVSREKKESFPLTVTSAQKNPTAFYLCASSISNRQAYGYTFGSGTRLTVV.

V gene TRBV18 combines with J gene TRBJ2-1; D call uncertain. The CDR3 is made up of 12 amino acids. Germline loops: CDR1 KGHSH, CDR2 LQKENI. V lost 2 bases, J lost 6 bases, and 5 bases lay in between. CDR3 protein: CASSPDFNEQFF. DNA for the CDR3: TGTGCCAGCTCACCAGACTTCAATGAGCAGTTCTTC.

The rearrangement links TRBV14 to TRBJ1-1; no clear D. The CDR3 is 14 residues long. Trimming took off 0 bases at V and 11 bases at J, with 16 bases between the two ends. Germline CDR1 and CDR2: SGHDN and FVKESK. The CDR3 loop reads CASSQDRGKQRAFF. The CDR3 DNA follows: TGTGCCAGCAGCCAAGATCGGGGAAAACAGAGGGCTTTCTTT.

This chain connects TRBV20-1 to TRBJ2-5; 7 bases agree with TRBD1. The CDR3 is 16 amino acids. Looked up from germline, CDR1 is DFQATT and CDR2 is SNEGSKA (reference sequence). V dropped 3 bases and J dropped 4; count of bases not matched to a gene: 14. In DNA form, the CDR3 reads TGCAGTGCTAGTGAAAGACAGGGAAATCTCCCAGAGACCCAGTACTTC. Its translation is CSASERQGNLPETQYF.

This chain connects TRBV29-1 to TRBJ2-5; maybe TRBD1 (7 bases). Germline V CDR1 and CDR2: SQVTM, ANQGSEA. Between the trimmed V and J ends, which lost 4 bases and 5 bases, there was a span of 11 bases. The CDR3 covers 12 residues. This CDR3 reads CSVAAGGETQYF. Here the CDR3 DNA reads TGCAGCGTTGCGGCAGGGGGGGAGACCCAGTACTTC.

This chain links TRBV18 with TRBJ2-3; weak D call: TRBD2 (6 bases). The V gene lost 7 bases and the J gene lost 3 bases, with 14 bases spanning the gap. Per germline, CDR1 KGHSH and CDR2 LQKENI. CDR3 length: 14 residues. For the CDR3, the DNA is TGTGCCAGCTTGCCGGGAGCAAAAACAGATACGCAGTATTTT. Amino acids: CASLPGAKTDTQYF.

The chain couples TRBV6-5 to TRBJ2-7; D gene ambiguous. The V end was cut by 6 bases, the J end by 2 bases, with 8 bases between. Per germline, CDR1 MNHEY and CDR2 SVGAGI. This CDR3 contains 12 residues. CDR3 sequence reads: CASRRQTYEQYF. The CDR3 region has the DNA TGTGCCAGCAGAAGACAAACCTACGAGCAGTACTTC.

This chain uses TRBV5-1 with TRBJ2-5, with TRBD2 identical over 12 bases. CDR1 and CDR2 (germline): SGHRS, YFSETQ. This CDR3 region has 16 residues. Losses at the gene ends were 4 bases for V and 0 bases for J; bases not matched to a gene: 4. CDR3: CASSQTSGGYQETQYF. DNA of the CDR3: TGCGCCAGCAGCCAAACTAGCGGGGGGTACCAAGAGACCCAGTACTTC.

The chain links TRBV11-3 to TRBJ2-3; TRBD2 agrees at 7 bases. The CDR3 is made up of 13 amino acids. Germline CDR1 and CDR2: SGHNT and YENEEA. V dropped 5 bases and J dropped 4; count of bases not matched to a gene: 3. The CDR3 here is CASSLGGADTQYF. The DNA of the CDR3 is TGTGCCAGCAGCCTGGGGGGGGCAGATACGCAGTATTTT.

The genes are TRBV19 and TRBJ1-1; a possible D gene is TRBD1 (5 bases). With 9 bases removed from V and 11 bases from J, the gap between germline ends came to 19 bases. The CDR3 consists of 12 residues. Per the germline V gene, CDR1 is LNHDA and CDR2 is SQIVND (reference sequence). CDR3 loop: CASSWGREAAFF. The CDR3 DNA reads TGTGCCAGCTCCTGGGGCAGGGAGGCGGCTTTCTTT.

The J gene is TRBJ1-1, the V gene TRBV19; TRBD1 agrees at 10 bases. The V gene's germline CDR1 is LNHDA and CDR2 SQIVND (reference sequence). The V gene end was trimmed by 5 bases and the J gene end by 4 bases; junction bases not matched to a gene: 7. This CDR3 has 15 residues. CDR3 residues: CASSPRQGAGTEAFF. CDR3 DNA: TGTGCCAGTAGTCCCCGACAGGGGGCCGGCACTGAAGCTTTCTTT.

V and J are TRBV7-9 and TRBJ2-7; the D is unclear. Germline V gene lookup returns CDR1 SEHNR and CDR2 FQNEAQ (reference sequence). This CDR3 comprises 13 residues. V shed 1 base and J shed 4 bases, with 8 bases lying between them. The CDR3 sequence: CASSLGADYEQYV. The CDR3 region has the DNA TGTGCCAGCAGCTTAGGTGCGGATTACGAGCAGTACGTC.

The rearrangement joins TRBV24-1 to TRBJ2-2; TRBD1 agrees at 7 bases. The CDR3 totals 13 residues. Losses at the gene ends were 9 bases for V and 1 base for J; bases not matched to a gene: 1. Germline V gene lookup returns CDR1 KGHDR and CDR2 SFDVKD. The chain's CDR3 is CATAGGNTGELFF. The CDR3 nucleotides are TGTGCCACCGCAGGGGGGAACACCGGGGAGCTGTTTTTT.

The chain combines TRBV4-3 with TRBJ2-3, with D unclear. The CDR3 is made up of 15 amino acids. The germline V and J ends were trimmed by 0 bases and 4 bases, with 11 bases remaining between them. Germline assignment: CDR1 LGHNA and CDR2 YSLEER. CDR3 loop: CASSQDRTLPDTQYF. CDR3 coding DNA: TGCGCCAGCAGCCAAGATAGAACGTTACCAGATACGCAGTATTTT.

This clone was found once. The genes are TRBV3-1 (or the pseudogene TRBV3-2) and TRBJ2-1; 7 bases are a match to TRBD2. CDR1 is LGHDT, CDR2 YNNKEL, per germline (reference sequence). The CDR3 has 14 residues. V lost 7 bases and J lost 5; bases outside the gene matches: 8. The CDR3 sequence is CASTHGRRHNEQFF. The DNA of the CDR3 is TGTGCCAGCACCCACGGGAGGCGCCACAATGAGCAGTTCTTC.

At least ten counts were recorded for this clone. This rearrangement joins TRBV9 to TRBJ2-2; the match to TRBD1 covers 9 bases. V lost 4 bases to trimming and J lost 6 bases; unmatched junction nucleotides: 7. This CDR3 is built from 15 residues. Germline loops: CDR1 SGDLS, CDR2 YYNGEE. The CDR3: CASSPGQGRAGELFF. CDR3 sequence (DNA): TGTGCCAGCAGCCCGGGACAGGGAAGAGCCGGGGAGCTGTTTTTT.

The table lists this clone with a few counts. The chain uses TRBV3-1 (or the pseudogene TRBV3-2) and TRBJ1-2; D remains unclear. This CDR3 is built from 13 residues. Per germline, CDR1 LGHDT and CDR2 YNNKEL (reference sequence). V was cut by 3 bases and J by 8 bases, with 13 bases left in between. The CDR3 DNA is TGTGCCAGCAGCCAGTATGCTGGCGGAGGCTACACCTTC. Its translation: CASSQYAGGGYTF.

The chain links TRBV6-5 to TRBJ1-2; 7 nucleotides line up with TRBD1. J lost 5 bases, V lost 5 bases, and 11 bases had no gene match. Germline CDR1 and CDR2: MNHEY and SVGAGI. The CDR3 has 15 residues. CDR3 nucleotide sequence: TGTGCCAGCAGTAGACCGGGACAGACATTTTATGGCTACACCTTC. It encodes CASSRPGQTFYGYTF.

This chain connects TRBV5-4 to TRBJ1-4; TRBD1 matches 8 bases. V lost 4 bases and J lost 3; bases outside the gene matches: 8. This CDR3 contains 16 residues. In germline, CDR1 is SGHNT, CDR2 YYREEE (reference sequence). The CDR3 loop reads CASSRRYRGANEKLFF. The CDR3 coding sequence is TGTGCCAGCAGCCGGAGGTACAGGGGGGCTAATGAAAAACTGTTTTTT.

This chain uses TRBV23-1 with TRBJ2-7; TRBD2 matches at 9 bases. TRBV23-1 is flagged as an ORF with uncertain function. The length of the CDR3 is 16 residues. V trimming: 0 bases; J trimming: 3 bases; junction bases outside the gene matches: 6. CDR3 region: CASSQSLRLAVYEQYV. Here the CDR3 DNA reads TGCGCCAGCAGTCAATCTTTGAGACTAGCGGTCTACGAGCAGTACGTC.

The V and J genes are TRBV10-3 and TRBJ1-1; 8 nucleotides align to TRBD1. This CDR3 is 14 amino acids long. Germline CDR1 and CDR2: ENHRY and SYGVKD. Trimming took 3 bases from V and 2 from J; bases not matched to a gene: 2. The DNA of the CDR3 is TGTGCCATCAGTGATGGGACAGGTAACACTGAAGCTTTCTTT. Its translation is CAISDGTGNTEAFF.

V and J are TRBV21-1 and TRBJ2-7; the listed D gene, TRBD1, was not tested against the DNA. TRBV21-1 is classified as a pseudogene. This CDR3 has 16 amino acids. CDR3 nucleotide sequence: TGTGCCAGCAGCAAAGCGGGGACAGGAAAATCCTACGAGCAGTACGTC. It yields the protein CASSKAGTGKSYEQYV.

This CDR3 reads CASSSKSTDTQYF. The CDR3, as DNA: TGTGCCAGCAGTAGCAAGAGCACAGATACGCAGTATTTT. The V gene is TRBV4-2, the J gene TRBJ2-3; the D is unclear. This CDR3 comprises 13 residues. V was pared by 6 bases and J by 0 bases, with 7 bases between. CDR1 LGHNA and CDR2 YNFKEQ come from the germline V gene.

V usage is TRBV6-6 and J usage is TRBJ1-4; 8 bases agree with TRBD1. J gave up 5 bases and V 0 bases, and 2 bases lay outside the gene matches. The CDR3 has 15 residues. Looked up from germline, CDR1 is MNHNY and CDR2 is SVGAGI (reference sequence). The CDR3 spells CASSYSDRENEKLFF. CDR3 in DNA: TGTGCCAGCAGTTACTCGGACAGGGAGAATGAAAAACTGTTTTTT.

This rearrangement joins TRBV7-2 to TRBJ2-7, with TRBD1 identical over 10 bases. V gave up 3 bases and J gave up 5 bases; unmatched junction bases: 4. This CDR3 spans 14 amino acids. Germline CDR1 reads SGHTA; CDR2 reads FQGNSA. CDR3 in DNA: TGTGCCAGCAGCTTCTCCGGGACAGGGGACGAGCAGTACTTC. The encoded protein is CASSFSGTGDEQYF.

DNA of the CDR3: TGCAGCGCAAAGGTACCGGGGGTAACGCATACAGATACGCAGTATTTT. This encodes CSAKVPGVTHTDTQYF. V gene TRBV29-1 combines with J gene TRBJ2-3, with a tentative D call TRBD2 (6 bases). With 7 bases removed from V and 3 bases from J, the gap between germline ends came to 23 bases. CDR3 size: 16 residues. From germline, CDR1 is SQVTM and CDR2 ANQGSEA.